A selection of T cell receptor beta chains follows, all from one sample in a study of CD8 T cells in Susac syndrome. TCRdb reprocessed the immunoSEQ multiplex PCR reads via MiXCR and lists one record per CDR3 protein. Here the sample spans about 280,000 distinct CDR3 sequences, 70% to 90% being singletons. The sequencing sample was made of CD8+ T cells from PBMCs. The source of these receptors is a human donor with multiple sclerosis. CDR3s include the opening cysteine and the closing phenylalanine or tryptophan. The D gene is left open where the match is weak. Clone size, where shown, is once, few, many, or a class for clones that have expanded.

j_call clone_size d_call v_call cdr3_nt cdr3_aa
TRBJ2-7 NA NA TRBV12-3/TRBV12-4 TGTGCCAGCAGCCCGGACGGGATAGGCGAGCAGTACTTC CASSPDGIGEQYF
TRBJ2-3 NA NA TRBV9 TGTGCCAGCAGCGTAGAGGGCAGGGTCGCAGATACGCAGTATTTT CASSVEGRVADTQYF
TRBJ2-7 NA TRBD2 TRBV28 TGTGCCAGCAGTTTAAGCGGGATATTCGACGAGCAGTACTTC CASSLSGIFDEQYF
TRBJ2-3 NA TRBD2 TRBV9 TGTGCCAGCAGCGTAGGTCTAGCGGGAGGGCGTGGCACAGATACGCAGTATTTT CASSVGLAGGRGTDTQYF
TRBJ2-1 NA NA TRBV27 TGTGCCAGCAGTTTATCGTGGCTGGGGGTAGCCTACAATGAGCAGTTCTTC CASSLSWLGVAYNEQFF
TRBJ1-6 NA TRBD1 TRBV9 TGTGCCAGCAGCTCCCCCCGGGACAGGGCAGGATCCTATAATTCACCCCTCCACTTT CASSSPRDRAGSYNSPLHF
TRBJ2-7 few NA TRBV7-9 TGTGCCAGCAGCCGGGACAACTCCTACGAGCAGTACTTC CASSRDNSYEQYF
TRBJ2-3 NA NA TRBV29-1 TGCAGCGTTGATATCGACACACAGTATTTT CSVDIDTQYF
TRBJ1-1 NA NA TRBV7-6 TGTGCCAGCAGCTTCAAGGGGGGTTACATAATCGGGAACACTGAAGCTTTCTTT CASSFKGGYIIGNTEAFF
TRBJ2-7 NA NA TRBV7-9 TGTGCCAGCAGCTCTGTAGCCTCCTACGAGCAGTACTTC CASSSVASYEQYF
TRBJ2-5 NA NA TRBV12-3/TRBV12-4 TGTGCCAGCACGGACACCGACGGGGAGACCCAGTACTTC CASTDTDGETQYF
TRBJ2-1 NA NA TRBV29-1 TGCAGCGTCGTGGCCGGGGGGCCTAACAATGAGCAGTTCTTC CSVVAGGPNNEQFF
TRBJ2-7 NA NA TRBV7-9 TGTGCCAGCAGCTTTGGGGTAAGACTTGTTGGCGAGCCCTACGAGCAGTACTTC CASSFGVRLVGEPYEQYF
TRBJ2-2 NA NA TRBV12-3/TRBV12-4 TGTGCCAGCAGTTTTAGAGGTTTTGAGCTGTTTTTT CASSFRGFELFF
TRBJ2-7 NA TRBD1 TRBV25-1 TGTGCCAGCAGTGAAGGCAGCCAGGGGGCCTACGAGCAGTACTTC CASSEGSQGAYEQYF
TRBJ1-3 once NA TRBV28 TGTGCCAGCAGCCCGCCAGGGACTGGAAACACCATATATTTT CASSPPGTGNTIYF
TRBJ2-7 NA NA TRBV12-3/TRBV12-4 TGTGCCAGCAGTTTTAGTCCGGGGGCTGAAGAGCAGTACTTC CASSFSPGAEEQYF
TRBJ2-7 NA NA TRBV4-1 TGCGCCAGCAGCCAAGGGACAAAATACGAGCAGTACTTC CASSQGTKYEQYF
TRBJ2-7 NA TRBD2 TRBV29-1 TGCAGCGTTGACGGGGGGGACTCCTACGAGCAGTACTTC CSVDGGDSYEQYF
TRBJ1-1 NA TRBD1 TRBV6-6 TGTGCCAGCAGTTACACAGGACAGGGTAGGGAAGCTTTCTTT CASSYTGQGREAFF
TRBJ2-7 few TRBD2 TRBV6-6 TGTGCCAGCAGTTCCCCGGGACTAGCGACGTACGAGCAGTACTTC CASSSPGLATYEQYF
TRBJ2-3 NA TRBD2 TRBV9 TGTGCCAGCAGCGTAGGGACTAGCGGAGGGGATACGCAGTATTTT CASSVGTSGGDTQYF
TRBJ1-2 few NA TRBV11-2 TGTGCCAGCAGCTTGGGAGGGTTGGGCTACACCTTC CASSLGGLGYTF
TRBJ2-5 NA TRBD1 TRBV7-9 TGTGCCAGCAGCTTCGGGACAGAAGAGACCCAGTACTTC CASSFGTEETQYF
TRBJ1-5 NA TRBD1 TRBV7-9 TGTGCCACAGACAGGGTCGGTCAGCCCCAGCATTTT CATDRVGQPQHF
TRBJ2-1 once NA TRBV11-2 TGTGCCAGCAGCTTAAGTGACAGTGAGCAGTTCTTC CASSLSDSEQFF
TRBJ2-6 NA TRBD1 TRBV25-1 TGTGCCACAACAGGGGCTGGGGCCAACGTCCTGACTTTC CATTGAGANVLTF
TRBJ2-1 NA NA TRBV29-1 TGCAGCGTTGAATTTCTTTACAATGAGCAGTTCTTC CSVEFLYNEQFF
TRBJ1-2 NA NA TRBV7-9 TGTGCCAGCAGCGCCGCGGGTCAGGCCAGTATTAACTATGGCTACACCTTC CASSAAGQASINYGYTF
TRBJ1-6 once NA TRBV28 TGTGCCAGCAGTTTAAAGACCAGGGATAATTCACCCCTCCACTTT CASSLKTRDNSPLHF
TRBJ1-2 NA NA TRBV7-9 TGTGCCAGCAGTCCCTCTGGGGTTGGCTACACCTTC CASSPSGVGYTF
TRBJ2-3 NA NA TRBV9 TGTGCCAGCAGCGTAGAACCTACAGATACGCAGTATTTT CASSVEPTDTQYF
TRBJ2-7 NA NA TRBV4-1 TGCGCCAGCAGCCAAGAAAAAAGGGACCCTTTAGTCGAGCAGTACTTC CASSQEKRDPLVEQYF
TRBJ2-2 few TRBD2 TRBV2 TGTGCCAGCAGACTTTGGACTAGCGGGAACACCGGGGAGCTGTTTTTT CASRLWTSGNTGELFF
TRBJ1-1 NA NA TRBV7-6 TGTGCCAGCAGCAACCCTGAGGTTGGGTTAACTGAAGCTTTCTTT CASSNPEVGLTEAFF
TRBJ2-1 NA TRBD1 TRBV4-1 TGCGCCAGCAGCCAAGCCCTCGGGACAGGGCCGTACAATGAGCAGTTCTTC CASSQALGTGPYNEQFF
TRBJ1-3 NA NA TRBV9 TGTGCCAGCAGCGTAGGGGCCGGCTCTGAAAACACCATATATTTT CASSVGAGSENTIYF
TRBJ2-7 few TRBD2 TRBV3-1 TGTGCCAGCAGCCACGGCGGGAGGGCCTACGAGCAGTACTTC CASSHGGRAYEQYF
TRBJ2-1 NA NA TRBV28 TGTGCCAGCAGTTTTCTAGAGGGCGATGAGCAGTTCTTC CASSFLEGDEQFF
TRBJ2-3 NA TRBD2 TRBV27 TGTGCCAGCAGTCTACGGACTAGGCCAGATACGCAGTATTTT CASSLRTRPDTQYF
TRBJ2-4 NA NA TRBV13 TGTGCCAGCAGCTTCACAGAAAACATTCAGTACTTC CASSFTENIQYF
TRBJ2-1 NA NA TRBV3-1 TGTGCCAGCAGCACACAAAATTCGGCCATTCTAATAACCTACAATGAGCAGTTCTTC CASSTQNSAILITYNEQFF
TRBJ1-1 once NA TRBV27 TGTGCCAGCAGTTTGAGGTCTCCGAACACTGAAGCTTTCTTT CASSLRSPNTEAFF